The text below deals with one TCR beta chain. These data originate in a study of PD-1 blockade in classical Hodgkin lymphoma. Time point noted: cycle 4 day 1 (C4D1), after less than seven weeks of nivolumab. All the patients suffered relapse after autologous stem cell transplantation, and brentuximab vedotin exposure differed. The CDR3 totals 16 residues. Unmatched junction bases numbered 3, after V lost 3 bases and J lost 4 bases. Germline V gene lookup returns CDR1 KGHSH and CDR2 LQKENI. TCRdb's table, derived via immunoSEQ multiplex PCR, lists solely in-frame clones and lacks some. Altogether approximately 65,000 clones are present, approximately 92% being singletons, with the ten largest covering 6.5% to 9.5%.

The TCR originated in a human donor with classical Hodgkin lymphoma. The sequenced sample was peripheral blood mononuclear cells (PBMCs), obtained before the fourth cycle of nivolumab. This sequence joins TRBV18 and TRBJ2-5; 15 bases are shared with TRBD2. In nucleotides, the CDR3 is TGTGCCAGCTCACCCGGACTAGCGGGGGGGAGAGAGACCCAGTACTTC. Translation gives CASSPGLAGGRETQYF.